The 13 T cell receptor beta chains listed next were all sequenced from one sample in a study of T cell repertoires in cytomegalovirus infection (dated by TCRdb to about 2019). The sample was run on an Illumina HiSeq 1500. The public sequencing data were trimmed at Q25 with fastp and processed into clonotypes with MiXCR by TCRdb, which kept only in-frame beta chains. Each record represents a unique CDR3 protein, reported with the most common genes and DNA among its rows. The table for this sample lists 140,000 to 150,000 distinct CDR3 sequences; more than 30% of them were counted only once. Jointly, the top ten make up 45% to 60% of the sample. These receptors have no known antigen. In the paper's terms, the treatment or condition label means: in vitro stimulation with specific CMV peptide epitopes to enrich CMV-specific T cells. The source material was CD8+ T cells from cultured PBMCs, sampled from culture after CMV antigen stimulation. The source of these receptors is a human donor in good health (CMV status not recorded). Some clones in this sample may be carry-over from other donors' samples.

The rearrangement joins TRBV9 to TRBJ2-1; no clear D gene. With 0 bases removed from V and 7 bases from J, the gap between germline ends came to 5 bases. Germline V CDR1 and CDR2: SGDLS, YYNGEE. This CDR3 has 12 residues. CDR3 residues: CASSVGVNEQFF. CDR3 in DNA: TGTGCCAGCAGCGTAGGGGTGAATGAGCAGTTCTTC.

The chain carries TRBV5-6 and TRBJ2-7, with D possibly being TRBD1 (5 bases). Per the germline V gene, CDR1 is SGHDT and CDR2 is YYEEEE. There are 14 residues in the CDR3. The V end was cut by 2 bases, the J end by 3 bases, with 12 bases between. CDR3 sequence (DNA): TGTGCCAGCAGCTTAGAAGGGGTTGACTACGAGCAGTACTTC. This encodes CASSLEGVDYEQYF.

The J gene is TRBJ1-4, the V gene TRBV2; D is ambiguous. The CDR3 is 15 amino acids. V lost 6 bases and J lost 7, with 18 bases in between. The germline gives CDR1 SNHLY, CDR2 FYNNEI. The CDR3 nucleotides are TGTGCCAGCAGCGGCAGCCGCCTCGTGGGTGAAAAACTGTTTTTT. This gives the protein CASSGSRLVGEKLFF.

The chain is built from TRBV7-6 and TRBJ2-7, with D possibly matching TRBD1 (6 bases). Looked up from germline, CDR1 is SGHVS and CDR2 is FNYEAQ. The V end lost 6 bases, the J end lost 1 base, and 16 bases lay between the germline ends. CDR3 size: 15 residues. For the CDR3, the DNA is TGTGCCAGCAGTCCGGACAGATTGCCTTCCTACGAGCAGTACTTC. Residues: CASSPDRLPSYEQYF. Variable domain in full (rest from reference TRBV7-6 and TRBJ2-7): GAGVSQSPRYKVTKRGQDVALRCDPISGHVSLYWYRQALGQGPEFLTYFNYEAQQDKSGLPNDRFSAERPEGSISTLTIQRTEQRDSAMYRCASSPDRLPSYEQYFGPGTRLTVT.

This rearrangement joins TRBV20-1 to TRBJ2-3, with D perhaps matching TRBD2 (6 bases). Germline V gives CDR1 DFQATT, CDR2 SNEGSKA (reference sequence). The CDR3 loop spans 14 amino acids. V gave up 5 bases and J gave up 5 bases, with 17 bases separating them. CDR3 DNA sequence: TGCAGTGCTTCGGGACTCGTGGATGTAGATACGCAGTATTTT. This sequence encodes CSASGLVDVDTQYF.

The rearrangement uses TRBV20-1 and TRBJ1-1; D perhaps matches TRBD1 (6 bases). CDR1 and CDR2 from the germline V gene are DFQATT and SNEGSKA (reference sequence). V lost 6 bases and J lost 7, with 24 bases in between. This CDR3 comprises 15 residues. CDR3 sequence reads: CSAPRDTLTKGEAFF. DNA for the CDR3: TGCAGTGCCCCCCGGGACACCCTTACTAAGGGTGAAGCTTTCTTT.

The rearrangement uses TRBV11-2 and TRBJ2-7; possible D gene TRBD1, 5 bases. The CDR3 has 14 amino acids. Trimming took off 1 base at V and 5 bases at J, with 12 bases between the two ends. Germline V gene data show CDR1 as SGHAT and CDR2 as FQNNGV. This CDR3 reads CASSLAAGNHEQYF. The CDR3 DNA reads TGTGCCAGCAGCTTAGCGGCAGGGAACCACGAGCAGTACTTC.

This clonotype has just a few counts. The CDR3 region is CASSIDHGANTEAFF. The CDR3, as DNA: TGTGCCAGTAGTATAGACCACGGGGCGAACACTGAAGCTTTCTTT. V usage is TRBV19 and J usage is TRBJ1-1, with D tentatively TRBD1 (5 bases). Trimming cost V 0 bases and J 1 base, with 9 bases left between them. CDR1 is LNHDA and CDR2 is SQIVND in the germline V gene (reference sequence). The CDR3 runs to 15 residues.

This chain connects TRBV12-3 or TRBV12-4 to TRBJ2-6; D not certain. Trimming removed 8 bases from V and 4 bases from J, with 18 bases in between. There are 16 residues in the CDR3. CDR3 sequence: CASYSNVAAGANVLTF. The CDR3, as DNA: TGTGCCAGCTACTCGAACGTGGCAGCCGGGGCCAACGTCCTGACTTTC.

V is TRBV7-6 and J is TRBJ2-1; TRBD2 aligns across 11 bases. The length of the CDR3 is 19 residues. J was trimmed by 5 bases and V by 5 bases; bases with no gene match: 17. Germline assignment: CDR1 SGHVS and CDR2 FNYEAQ. The CDR3 nucleotides are TGTGCCAGCAGCCCCCGACTAGCGGGGCGCACCCGGGACGACAATGAGCAGTTCTTC. It specifies CASSPRLAGRTRDDNEQFF.

The table lists this clonotype with a few counts. The chain employs TRBV12-3 or TRBV12-4 and TRBJ2-7, with 15 positions matching TRBD2. J lost 3 bases, V lost 6 bases, and 9 bases had no gene match. The CDR3 has 17 amino acids. The CDR3 DNA reads TGTGCCAGCAGCGCCACCACGGGACTAGCGGGGGGCTACGAGCAGTACTTC. Its protein is CASSATTGLAGGYEQYF.

As to this clonotype: One base away lies a much larger clone, so this may be a sequencing read error. The chain combines TRBV27 with TRBJ2-2, with D perhaps given as TRBD1 or TRBD2 (5 bases each). This CDR3 is 17 amino acids long. The V gene's germline CDR1 is MNHEY and CDR2 SMNVEV (reference sequence). CDR3 DNA: TGTGCCGGCAGTTGGAATCCGGGACGTGCGAACACCGGGGAGCTGTTTTTT. Its protein is CAGSWNPGRANTGELFF.

This clonotype appeared a few times. The chain is built from TRBV7-9 and TRBJ2-1; possible D gene TRBD1, 6 bases. This CDR3 has 15 residues. Germline lookup yields CDR1 SEHNR and CDR2 FQNEAQ (reference sequence). V lost 0 bases and J 4 bases, leaving 10 bases between the germline ends. DNA of the CDR3: TGTGCCAGCAGCTTAGCGGCAGGGGATTACAATGAGCAGTTCTTC. This codes for CASSLAAGDYNEQFF.